The clone carrying this T cell receptor (beta chain) has only a few counts. It may be a read error: a sequence one base away is much more abundant. Germline-derived CDR1 and CDR2 are MNHEY and SVGEGT. The CDR3 runs 16 residues. Between the trimmed V and J ends, which lost 7 bases and 13 bases, there was a span of 29 bases. This sample is drawn from a study of blood T cells in healthy people across ages. With a J-beta primer mix and a sample-barcoded 5' primer, a second PCR ran 7 to 11 cycles. One entry per CDR3 protein, called by TCRdb with MiXCR from the 5' RACE reads. The sample lists 1.5 million to 2 million distinct CDR3 sequences, around 42% occurring once.

The source is a human donor in good health. Sequencing was carried out using blood. J is TRBJ2-4 and V is TRBV6-2 or TRBV6-3; TRBD1 is a possible D gene (7 bases). As DNA, the CDR3 is TGTGCCAGCATACAAGACGCGGGACAGATCTACAATGAGCAGTACTTC. Residues: CASIQDAGQIYNEQYF.